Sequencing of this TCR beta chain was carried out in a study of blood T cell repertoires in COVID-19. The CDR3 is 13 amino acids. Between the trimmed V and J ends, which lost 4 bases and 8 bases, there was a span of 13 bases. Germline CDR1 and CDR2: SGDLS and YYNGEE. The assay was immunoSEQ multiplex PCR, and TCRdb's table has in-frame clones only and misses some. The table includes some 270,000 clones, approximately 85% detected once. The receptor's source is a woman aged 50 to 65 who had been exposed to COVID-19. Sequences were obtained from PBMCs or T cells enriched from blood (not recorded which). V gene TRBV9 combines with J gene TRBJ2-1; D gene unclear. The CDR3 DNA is TGTGCCAGCAGCTCCCCACGCGGCTATGAGCAGTTCTTC. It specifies CASSSPRGYEQFF. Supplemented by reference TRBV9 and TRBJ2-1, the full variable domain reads DSGVTQTPKHLITATGQRVTLRCSPRSGDLSVYWYQQSLDQGLQFLIQYYNGEERAKGNILERFSAQQFPDLHSELNLSSLELGDSALYFCASSSPRGYEQFFGPGTRLTVL.